These T cell receptor beta chains were read from a single sample in a study of follicular helper T cells after annual influenza vaccination. The data were produced by immunoSEQ multiplex PCR, yet TCRdb's version contains in-frame clones alone and is incomplete. This sample yields 4,000 to 5,500 clones, of which nearly 85% are seen a single time; about 1.2% belongs to the top ten. Sequences were derived from CXCR5+ CD38- circulating T follicular helper cells from blood, sampled 7 days after influenza vaccination. These receptors all stem from an adult who received the influenza vaccine. The CDR3 runs from the conserved cysteine through the conserved F or W. The order of the fields is clone size, D gene, V gene, J gene, CDR3 protein, CDR3 DNA. A D gene is named only where the DNA matches it firmly. Clone size appears in some rows only: once, few, many, or a class for an expanded clone.

NA	TRBD2	TRBV11-3	TRBJ2-3	CASSLGLAGYTDTQYF	TGTGCCAGCAGCTTAGGGCTAGCGGGCTACACAGATACGCAGTATTTT
NA	NA	TRBV7-3	TRBJ2-2	CASSPGPNTGELFF	TGTGCCAGCAGCCCGGGTCCGAACACCGGGGAGCTGTTTTTT
NA	NA	TRBV2	TRBJ1-1	CASRGSPGDTEAFF	TGTGCCAGCAGGGGGTCTCCGGGGGACACTGAAGCTTTCTTT
NA	NA	TRBV6-6	TRBJ1-1	CASNPWGDGTEAFF	TGTGCCAGCAACCCCTGGGGGGACGGCACTGAAGCTTTCTTT
NA	NA	TRBV28	TRBJ1-3	CATRGGTGNTIYF	TGTGCCACCAGAGGAGGCACTGGAAACACCATATATTTT
once	NA	TRBV6-5	TRBJ2-5	CASSYSKETQYF	TGTGCCAGCAGTTACTCGAAGGAGACCCAGTACTTC
NA	TRBD1	TRBV6-5	TRBJ2-5	CASSLYRGPQETQYF	TGTGCCAGCAGTTTATACAGGGGACCCCAAGAGACCCAGTACTTC
NA	NA	TRBV12-5	TRBJ1-1	CASGLARQADFMNTEAFF	TGTGCTAGTGGTTTGGCAAGACAGGCCGACTTCATGAACACTGAAGCTTTCTTT
NA	TRBD1	TRBV5-5	TRBJ2-2	CASSFQGARTGELFF	TGTGCCAGCAGCTTCCAGGGGGCGAGAACCGGGGAGCTGTTTTTT
NA	TRBD1	TRBV10-3	TRBJ1-2	CAIAQGARYGYTF	TGTGCCATCGCACAGGGGGCGCGTTATGGCTACACCTTC
NA	TRBD2	TRBV4-1	TRBJ2-1	CASSQEAGLAGGGSYNEQFF	TGCGCCAGCAGCCAAGAGGCCGGACTAGCGGGGGGGGGTTCCTACAATGAGCAGTTCTTC
once	NA	TRBV6-1	TRBJ1-6	CASSLDRYNSPLHF	TGTGCCAGCAGTTTGGACCGGTACAATTCACCCCTCCACTTT
few	NA	TRBV5-4	TRBJ2-7	CASSFGASGEYEQYF	TGTGCCAGCAGCTTTGGGGCCTCCGGGGAGTACGAGCAGTACTTC
NA	NA	TRBV5-8	TRBJ1-1	CASSLGSRNTEAFF	TGTGCCAGCAGCTTGGGGTCTAGGAACACTGAAGCTTTCTTT
NA	NA	TRBV11-3	TRBJ2-5	CASSREETQYF	TGTGCCAGCAGTCGAGAAGAGACCCAGTACTTC
NA	TRBD1	TRBV5-6	TRBJ1-1	CASSYGDRGWTEAFF	TGTGCCAGCAGTTACGGTGACAGGGGGTGGACTGAAGCTTTCTTT
NA	TRBD2	TRBV18	TRBJ2-1	CASSPQSGGASNEQFF	TGTGCCAGCTCACCACAAAGCGGGGGGGCGAGTAATGAGCAGTTCTTC
NA	NA	TRBV7-8	TRBJ2-5	CASRIGGIVQETQYF	TGTGCCAGCCGTATAGGCGGGATAGTCCAAGAGACCCAGTACTTC
NA	NA	TRBV7-9	TRBJ1-2	CASSDSVGSYGYTF	TGTGCCAGCAGCGATTCAGTAGGGAGCTATGGCTACACCTTC
NA	NA	TRBV9	TRBJ2-1	CASSVVPDEVGVSEQFF	TGTGCCAGCAGCGTAGTCCCGGATGAAGTAGGGGTTTCGGAGCAGTTCTTC
NA	NA	TRBV19	TRBJ1-4	CASSTQTATNEKLFF	TGTGCCAGTAGTACTCAGACGGCAACTAATGAAAAACTGTTTTTT
few	NA	TRBV7-2	TRBJ1-6	CASMRSSYNSPLHF	TGTGCCAGCATGCGGAGCTCCTATAATTCACCCCTCCACTTT
once	NA	TRBV6-4	TRBJ1-2	CASSKGHYGYTF	TGTGCCAGCAGTAAGGGGCACTATGGCTACACCTTC
NA	NA	TRBV7-3	TRBJ2-1	CASSRGGESREQFF	TGTGCCAGCAGCCGAGGAGGGGAATCACGGGAGCAGTTCTTC
NA	TRBD1	TRBV4-2	TRBJ1-5	CASSQDRRGNQPQHF	TGTGCCAGCAGCCAGGACAGGAGGGGAAATCAGCCCCAGCATTTT
NA	TRBD1	TRBV5-1	TRBJ1-2	CASSSNPGQGTYGYTF	TGCGCCAGCAGCTCCAACCCGGGACAGGGTACCTATGGCTACACCTTC
NA	TRBD1	TRBV27	TRBJ1-2	CASSLGGQGIRGYTF	TGTGCCAGCAGTTTAGGCGGACAGGGGATTCGGGGCTACACCTTC
NA	TRBD2	TRBV11-1	TRBJ2-3	CASSFFGTSLDTQYF	TGTGCCAGCAGCTTTTTTGGGACTAGCCTAGATACGCAGTATTTT
NA	NA	TRBV7-9	TRBJ2-3	CASSFREDTQYF	TGTGCCAGCAGCTTCCGGGAGGATACGCAGTATTTT
NA	TRBD1	TRBV7-9	TRBJ1-1	CASSGQGNTEAFF	TGTGCCAGCAGCGGACAGGGAAACACTGAAGCTTTCTTT
NA	NA	TRBV15	TRBJ1-5	CATRQDLNQPQHF	TGTGCCACCAGGCAGGATCTCAATCAGCCCCAGCATTTT
NA	NA	TRBV6-1	TRBJ2-7	CASSGRNYEQYF	TGTGCCAGCAGTGGCAGGAACTACGAGCAGTACTTC
once	TRBD1	TRBV7-2	TRBJ2-5	CASSRENRGETQYF	TGTGCCAGCAGTCGCGAAAACAGGGGGGAGACCCAGTACTTC
NA	NA	TRBV7-2	TRBJ1-1	CASSLMGPNTEAFF	TGTGCCAGCAGCTTAATGGGCCCGAACACTGAAGCTTTCTTT
NA	TRBD1	TRBV28	TRBJ1-3	CASSSGTARGNTIYF	TGTGCCAGCAGTTCCGGGACAGCTCGTGGAAACACCATATATTTT
NA	TRBD2	TRBV11-3	TRBJ2-5	CASSPPGGGETQYF	TGTGCCAGCAGCCCCCCGGGGGGGGGAGAGACCCAGTACTTC
NA	NA	TRBV7-9	TRBJ1-2	CASSLFGPAGSYGYTF	TGTGCCAGCAGCTTATTCGGCCCCGCAGGGAGCTATGGCTACACCTTC
NA	NA	TRBV7-2	TRBJ2-1	CASTGPGQGGGRSYNEQFF	TGTGCCAGCACCGGACCCGGACAAGGGGGAGGTCGGTCCTACAATGAGCAGTTCTTC
NA	NA	TRBV29-1	TRBJ1-2	CSVGEGMNGYTF	TGCAGCGTAGGCGAAGGGATGAATGGCTACACCTTC
NA	NA	TRBV5-1	TRBJ2-5	CASSLGQQGTKETQYF	TGCGCCAGCAGCTTGGGTCAACAGGGAACCAAAGAGACCCAGTACTTC
NA	NA	TRBV6-4	TRBJ1-3	CASRSNSGNTIYF	TGTGCCAGCAGAAGTAACTCTGGAAACACCATATATTTT
NA	NA	TRBV6-5	TRBJ1-1	CASSYSSPRDTEAFF	TGTGCCAGCAGTTACTCGTCTCCGAGGGACACTGAAGCTTTCTTT
NA	TRBD1	TRBV5-1	TRBJ1-3	CASSSQAGTGGSTIYF	TGCGCCAGCAGCTCGCAGGCCGGGACAGGGGGTTCCACCATATATTTT
few	NA	TRBV19	TRBJ1-5	CASSTSGPYSNQPQHF	TGTGCCAGTAGTACCTCAGGGCCATATAGCAATCAGCCCCAGCATTTT
NA	NA	TRBV6-6	TRBJ1-6	CASSSPLHF	TGTGCCAGCAGTTCACCCCTCCACTTT
NA	TRBD1	TRBV19	TRBJ2-7	CASSRDREKAQYF	TGTGCCAGCAGCCGGGACAGGGAAAAAGCGCAGTACTTC
once	NA	TRBV7-2	TRBJ2-3	CAGHPRNTDTQYF	TGTGCCGGCCACCCCAGGAACACAGATACGCAGTATTTT
NA	NA	TRBV10-3	TRBJ1-6	CAIRGSPLHF	TGTGCCATCAGGGGTTCACCCCTCCACTTT
NA	NA	TRBV6-5	TRBJ2-5	CASSYNPGWGETQYF	TGTGCCAGCAGTTATAACCCAGGGTGGGGGGAGACCCAGTACTTC